One sample yielded the 30 T cell receptor beta chains listed below, sequenced in a study of blood T cell repertoires in COVID-19. TCRdb's table, derived via immunoSEQ multiplex PCR, lists solely in-frame clones and lacks some. The sample shows 400,000 or so clones, more than 85% of them seen only once. The specimen sequenced was peripheral blood. The receptors were gathered from a human donor in a cohort sampled during active COVID-19.

V is TRBV4-2 and J is TRBJ2-1, with 10 bases lining up with TRBD2. V shed 4 bases, J shed 5 bases, and the junction held 5 bases outside the gene matches. The CDR3 contains 15 residues. Germline V gene lookup returns CDR1 LGHNA and CDR2 YNFKEQ. CDR3 sequence reads: CASSPTSGANNEQFF. CDR3 bases: TGTGCCAGCAGCCCTACTAGCGGGGCAAACAATGAGCAGTTCTTC.

This chain links TRBV19 with TRBJ1-1; 7 bases match TRBD1. Looked up from germline, CDR1 is LNHDA and CDR2 is SQIVND (reference sequence). V lost 8 bases, J lost 5 bases, and 8 bases stayed unmatched. This CDR3 is 13 amino acids long. This CDR3 is CASGGQRGTEAFF. The CDR3 region has the DNA TGTGCCAGTGGGGGACAGCGCGGGACTGAAGCTTTCTTT.

Here the CDR3 reads CASSLRDPNTEAFF. In DNA form, the CDR3 reads TGTGCCAGCAGTTTGCGGGATCCTAACACTGAAGCTTTCTTT. The V call is TRBV28, the J call TRBJ1-1; D call uncertain. CDR1 and CDR2 (germline): MDHEN, SYDVKM. CDR3 length: 14 amino acids. Trimming pared 3 bases from V and 2 bases from J, leaving 10 bases between.

The V and J genes are TRBV29-1 and TRBJ2-3; the match to TRBD1 covers 7 bases. Germline V CDR1 and CDR2: SQVTM, ANQGSEA. V lost 6 bases to trimming and J lost 11 bases; unmatched junction nucleotides: 8. The CDR3 runs 11 residues. Here the CDR3 DNA reads TGCAGCGTCGGAAGGGACAGCGAGCAGTATTTT. As protein: CSVGRDSEQYF.

This chain joins TRBV27 and TRBJ2-1; TRBD2 matches at 9 bases. The CDR3 totals 15 residues. The junction had 7 bases not matched to a gene; V was cut back by 4 bases and J by 6 bases. Germline V gene lookup returns CDR1 MNHEY and CDR2 SMNVEV (reference sequence). For the CDR3, the DNA is TGTGCCAGCAGTTCGGGAGCGGGAGGACTCAATGAGCAGTTCTTC. Its protein product is CASSSGAGGLNEQFF.

The chain carries TRBV30 and TRBJ2-2, with 7 bases matching TRBD1. J gave up 5 bases and V 6 bases, and 9 bases lay outside the gene matches. The CDR3 has 14 amino acids. Germline values: CDR1 GTSNPN, CDR2 SVGIG (reference sequence). The CDR3 region has the DNA TGTGCCTGTCGGGACAGCTTTTCGACCGGGGAGCTGTTTTTT. Translation: CACRDSFSTGELFF. The entire variable domain, with the rest obtained from reference TRBV30 and TRBJ2-2, is as follows: SQTIHQWPATLVQPVGSPLSLECTVEGTSNPNLYWYRQAAGRGLQLLFYSVGIGQISSEVPQNLSASRPQDRQFILSSKKLLLSDSGFYLCACRDSFSTGELFFGEGSRLTVL.

This clone has only one observation. The chain uses TRBV5-6 and TRBJ2-7; 9 nucleotides align to TRBD2. In germline, CDR1 is SGHDT, CDR2 YYEEEE. The CDR3 loop spans 15 amino acids. V was clipped by 0 bases and J by 0 bases; unmatched bases: 1. The CDR3 DNA sequence: TGTGCCAGCAGCTTGGCAGCGGGAGGCTCCTACGAGCAGTACTTC. Its protein product is CASSLAAGGSYEQYF.

The chain combines TRBV3-1 (or the pseudogene TRBV3-2) with TRBJ2-1, with 10 bases aligning to TRBD2. Unmatched junction bases numbered 5, after V lost 6 bases and J lost 6 bases. This CDR3 region has 14 residues. The V gene's germline CDR1 is LGHDT and CDR2 YNNKEL (reference sequence). This CDR3 reads CASSKRGGLNEQFF. The CDR3, as DNA: TGTGCCAGCAGTAAGCGGGGGGGCCTCAATGAGCAGTTCTTC.

V is TRBV5-1 and J is TRBJ2-7; 7 bases align to TRBD1. V trimming: 6 bases; J trimming: 1 base; junction bases outside the gene matches: 16. The germline V gene has CDR1 SGHRS and CDR2 YFSETQ. The CDR3 spans 17 residues. The CDR3 region has the DNA TGCGCCAGCACGCTTCGCCCGTCGGGACAGTCTTCCTACGAGCAGTACTTC. It is translated as CASTLRPSGQSSYEQYF. Filled out from reference TRBV5-1 and TRBJ2-7, the complete variable domain reads KAGVTQTPRYLIKTRGQQVTLSCSPISGHRSVSWYQQTPGQGLQFLFEYFSETQRNKGNFPGRFSGRQFSNSRSEMNVSTLELGDSALYLCASTLRPSGQSSYEQYFGPGTRLTVT.

The chain has TRBV7-8 and TRBJ2-3; 11 nucleotides line up with TRBD2. V lost 5 bases, J lost 7 bases, and 5 bases stayed unmatched. This CDR3 is 14 amino acids long. Germline V lookup: CDR1 SGHVS, CDR2 FQNEAQ. CDR3 residues: CASSGLAGGNTQYF. The DNA for the CDR3 is TGTGCCAGCAGCGGACTAGCGGGCGGGAATACGCAGTATTTT.

This clone was picked up one time. The chain recombines TRBV6-5 with TRBJ2-7; D is unclear. The CDR3 totals 13 residues. In germline, CDR1 is MNHEY, CDR2 SVGAGI. V lost 6 bases and J lost 3, with 12 bases in between. As DNA, the CDR3 is TGTGCCAGCAGCCCCGGTTCCGGCTACGAGCAGTACTTC. This sequence encodes CASSPGSGYEQYF.

The rearrangement uses TRBV28 and TRBJ2-1, with 12 bases aligning to TRBD2. This CDR3 comprises 17 residues. Trimming cost V 4 bases and J 10 bases; bases outside gene matches: 14. The germline CDR1 and CDR2 sequences are MDHEN and SYDVKM. CDR3 DNA sequence: TGTGCCAGCAGTTCCCCTCGGGCTAGCGGGAGGGCGAGGGAGCAGTTCTTC. Encoded protein: CASSSPRASGRAREQFF.

This chain uses TRBV12-3 or TRBV12-4 with TRBJ2-3; D remains unclear. V lost 7 bases and J lost 3, with 5 bases in between. The CDR3 covers 11 residues. CDR3 in DNA: TGTGCCAGCACTCTAACAGATACGCAGTATTTT. It codes for CASTLTDTQYF.

This sequence joins TRBV5-5 and TRBJ1-1, with TRBD1 identical over 10 bases. The CDR3 is made up of 19 amino acids. Looked up from germline, CDR1 is SGHKS and CDR2 is YYEKEE (reference sequence). V lost 1 base, J lost 0 bases, and 12 bases stayed unmatched. CDR3 sequence (DNA): TGTGCCAGCAGCTTGAAGGGACAGGGGCCCAAACCAATGAACACTGAAGCTTTCTTT. Protein product: CASSLKGQGPKPMNTEAFF.

The gene calls are TRBV5-1 and TRBJ2-6, with D unclear. V was clipped by 0 bases and J by 0 bases, with 19 bases between them. This CDR3 comprises 20 residues. Germline values: CDR1 SGHRS, CDR2 YFSETQ. The CDR3 DNA reads as TGCGCCAGCAGCTTGGCCGGCACAGTTGTGGGTGTCTCTGGGGCCAACGTCCTGACTTTC. This sequence encodes CASSLAGTVVGVSGANVLTF.

The rearrangement joins TRBV11-3 to TRBJ2-2; D is uncertain. Trimming shortened V by 1 base and J by 0 bases, and 6 bases separated the two germline ends. This CDR3 is built from 15 residues. The germline gives CDR1 SGHNT, CDR2 YENEEA. CDR3 sequence reads: CASSLGLTNTGELFF. DNA for the CDR3: TGTGCCAGCAGCTTAGGGCTCACGAACACCGGGGAGCTGTTTTTT.

Only a few counts were recorded for this clone. V is TRBV21-1 and J is TRBJ1-6; the table's D call, TRBD1, has no DNA check behind it. TRBV21-1 is given as a pseudogene. The CDR3 covers 18 residues. The CDR3: CASPSGPGPKGADSPLHF. The CDR3 region has the DNA TGTGCCAGTCCTTCCGGGCCGGGGCCCAAGGGGGCTGATTCACCCCTCCACTTT.

The chain employs TRBV6-4 and TRBJ2-4; maybe TRBD2 (5 bases). V was cut by 3 bases and J by 7 bases, with 10 bases left in between. CDR3 size: 13 residues. CDR1 and CDR2 from the germline V gene are MRHNA and SNTAGT. CDR3 protein: CASSEGRGNIQYF. For the CDR3, the DNA is TGTGCCAGCAGTGAGGGCAGAGGGAACATTCAGTACTTC.

This clone was picked up one time. The rearrangement joins TRBV4-1 to TRBJ1-5, with 7 positions matching TRBD1. The germline gives CDR1 MGHRA, CDR2 YSYEKL. The CDR3 has 14 residues. Germline trimming cut 4 bases from V and 5 bases from J; bases unmatched to any gene: 5. The CDR3 DNA reads as TGCGCCAGCAGCCGACAGGGCGTGGATCAGCCCCAGCATTTT. Encoded protein: CASSRQGVDQPQHF.

This clone was seen a handful of times. The chain has TRBV9 and TRBJ2-2; 9 bases fit TRBD2. This CDR3 is built from 15 residues. CDR1 is SGDLS and CDR2 is YYNGEE in the germline V gene. Unmatched junction bases numbered 4, after V lost 0 bases and J lost 7 bases. The CDR3 loop reads CASSVEGLAFGELFF. The CDR3 nucleotides are TGTGCCAGCAGCGTAGAGGGACTAGCTTTCGGGGAGCTGTTTTTT.

V usage is TRBV5-3 and J usage is TRBJ1-5; D gene ambiguous. TRBV5-3 is labeled an ORF, and its function is uncertain. Trimming took 1 base from V and 5 from J, leaving 7 bases between them. This CDR3 is built from 13 residues. The chain's CDR3 is CARSLHGDQPQHF. In DNA, the CDR3 is TGTGCCAGAAGCTTGCACGGGGATCAGCCCCAGCATTTT.

The genes are TRBV6-1 and TRBJ2-5, with TRBD1 identical over 9 bases. Germline V gives CDR1 MNHNS, CDR2 SASEGT. CDR3 size: 14 residues. The ends lost 2 bases at V and 4 bases at J; junction bases unmatched: 2. CDR3 sequence: CASSEPTGGETQYF. For the CDR3, the DNA is TGTGCCAGCAGTGAACCGACAGGGGGAGAGACCCAGTACTTC.

This chain connects TRBV3-1 (or the pseudogene TRBV3-2) to TRBJ2-7; tentatively, D is TRBD2 (5 bases). Germline CDR1 LGHDT, CDR2 YNNKEL (reference sequence). The CDR3 consists of 13 residues. Trimming stripped 3 bases from V and 4 bases from J, with 10 bases between. The CDR3 nucleotides read TGTGCCAGCAGCCATCGACGGGGATACGAGCAGTACTTC. Its protein product is CASSHRRGYEQYF.

The gene calls are TRBV28 and TRBJ2-3; 9 bases are shared with TRBD2. J was trimmed by 2 bases and V by 3 bases; bases with no gene match: 3. The CDR3 is made up of 15 amino acids. Per the germline V gene, CDR1 is MDHEN and CDR2 is SYDVKM. CDR3 DNA: TGTGCCAGCAGTTTCCGCGGGAGGGCCACAGATACGCAGTATTTT. It encodes CASSFRGRATDTQYF.

The chain recombines TRBV5-1 with TRBJ2-1, with D perhaps TRBD1 (6 bases). V was shortened by 4 bases and J by 7 bases, with 21 bases between the two germline ends. The CDR3 spans 16 residues. The germline V gene has CDR1 SGHRS and CDR2 YFSETQ. The DNA of the CDR3 is TGCGCCAGCAGCCCTAAGACAGGTTGGGGTACGAATGAGCAGTTCTTC. It yields the protein CASSPKTGWGTNEQFF. Using reference TRBV5-1 and TRBJ2-1 for the parts outside the CDR3, the full variable domain is KAGVTQTPRYLIKTRGQQVTLSCSPISGHRSVSWYQQTPGQGLQFLFEYFSETQRNKGNFPGRFSGRQFSNSRSEMNVSTLELGDSALYLCASSPKTGWGTNEQFFGPGTRLTVL.

This chain links TRBV3-1 (or the pseudogene TRBV3-2) with TRBJ2-1; possible D gene TRBD2, 5 bases. Germline lookup yields CDR1 LGHDT and CDR2 YNNKEL (reference sequence). The CDR3 length is 15 residues. V shed 0 bases and J shed 5 bases, with 11 bases lying between them. The CDR3 sequence is CASSQDNGEHNEQFF. In nucleotides, the CDR3 is TGTGCCAGCAGCCAAGATAACGGGGAGCACAATGAGCAGTTCTTC.

V and J are TRBV6-5 and TRBJ2-7, with TRBD2 identical over 11 bases. V was pared by 5 bases and J by 3 bases, with 6 bases of the junction left unmatched. Per the germline V gene, CDR1 is MNHEY and CDR2 is SVGAGI. This CDR3 region has 15 residues. CDR3 in amino acids: CASSQGLAEIYEQYF. As DNA, the CDR3 is TGTGCCAGCAGTCAGGGACTAGCGGAAATCTACGAGCAGTACTTC.

The chain joins TRBV19 to TRBJ1-5; TRBD1 agrees at 12 bases. The CDR3 length is 14 residues. Germline CDR1 and CDR2: LNHDA and SQIVND (reference sequence). This chain's CDR3 is CAVRDRGPHQPQHF. The DNA of the CDR3 is TGTGCAGTGAGGGACAGGGGGCCACATCAGCCCCAGCATTTT.

The chain recombines TRBV7-9 with TRBJ2-3; 7 nucleotides line up with TRBD2. There are 16 residues in the CDR3. Germline V gene sequence: CDR1 SEHNR, CDR2 FQNEAQ (reference sequence). V dropped 3 bases and J dropped 3; count of bases not matched to a gene: 9. This CDR3 is CASSFSAGVSTDTQYF. CDR3 coding DNA: TGTGCCAGCAGCTTTTCGGCGGGAGTGTCGACAGATACGCAGTATTTT.

This clone was seen a few times. The chain has TRBV19 and TRBJ2-5; 9 nucleotides align to TRBD1. Germline CDR1 is LNHDA and CDR2 is SQIVND (reference sequence). After removal of 0 bases from V and 3 bases from J, the junction contained 8 bases not matched to a gene. The CDR3 is 17 residues long. The CDR3 region is CASSIDGPGQGEETQYF. The CDR3, as DNA: TGTGCCAGTAGTATAGATGGGCCGGGACAGGGAGAAGAGACCCAGTACTTC. The full variable domain, completed using reference TRBV19 and TRBJ2-5, is DGGITQSPKYLFRKEGQNVTLSCEQNLNHDAMYWYRQDPGQGLRLIYYSQIVNDFQKGDIAEGYSVSREKKESFPLTVTSAQKNPTAFYLCASSIDGPGQGEETQYFGPGTRLLVL.